Below, 25 T cell receptor beta chains from the same sample are listed, as sequenced in a study of blood T cell repertoires in COVID-19. Clones were read by immunoSEQ multiplex PCR, and TCRdb kept only the in-frame ones, dropping some. The sample lists about 240,000 clones; 70% to 90% were seen once. Material: PBMCs or T cells enriched from blood (not recorded which). The source of these receptors is a woman between 40 and 55 years old with acute COVID-19.

The chain has TRBV18 and TRBJ1-1; TRBD1 matches 8 bases. This CDR3 spans 15 amino acids. CDR1 and CDR2 (germline): KGHSH, LQKENI. Germline trimming cut 3 bases from V and 0 bases from J; bases unmatched to any gene: 3. Here the CDR3 DNA reads TGTGCCAGCTCACCTGACAGGGGTTTGAACACTGAAGCTTTCTTT. Its translation is CASSPDRGLNTEAFF.

The gene calls are TRBV5-1 and TRBJ2-5; D may be TRBD1 (6 bases). The germline V gene encodes CDR1 SGHRS and CDR2 YFSETQ. The ends were cut back, 0 bases at V and 6 bases at J, with 15 bases in the middle. The length of the CDR3 is 15 residues. The chain's CDR3 is CASSLDGGIVKTQYF. In nucleotides, the CDR3 is TGCGCCAGCAGCTTGGATGGGGGCATCGTGAAGACCCAGTACTTC.

The CDR3: CASSLASSDQPQHF. The CDR3 coding sequence is TGTGCCAGCAGCTTAGCGTCTTCCGATCAGCCCCAGCATTTT. This chain uses TRBV7-9 with TRBJ1-5; D unclear. Trimming took 0 bases from V and 5 from J, leaving 8 bases between them. Germline CDR1 is SEHNR and CDR2 is FQNEAQ (reference sequence). CDR3 length: 14 amino acids.

The J gene is TRBJ2-7, the V gene TRBV23-1; 8 positions match TRBD2. TRBV23-1 counts as an open reading frame of uncertain function. With V trimmed by 3 bases and J by 3 bases, 4 bases remained unmatched. The CDR3 has 14 residues. The CDR3 spells CASSQSGSVYEQYF. CDR3 in DNA: TGCGCCAGCAGTCAGAGCGGGAGCGTCTACGAGCAGTACTTC.

The rearrangement joins TRBV6-5 to TRBJ2-7, with TRBD2 identical over 7 bases. The CDR3 runs 16 residues. The J segment lost 2 bases and the V segment lost 4 bases, leaving 11 bases of the junction unmatched. Germline lookup yields CDR1 MNHEY and CDR2 SVGAGI. CDR3 in amino acids: CASSFGEGGRAYEQYF. DNA of the CDR3: TGTGCCAGCAGTTTCGGTGAGGGCGGGAGAGCCTACGAGCAGTACTTC.

V gene TRBV12-5 combines with J gene TRBJ2-1; 10 bases match TRBD2. V was clipped by 2 bases and J by 4 bases; unmatched bases: 2. The CDR3 runs to 15 residues. Germline CDR1 and CDR2: LGHNT and FRNRAP. The CDR3 protein is CASGLLAGGYNEQFF. The CDR3 DNA sequence: TGTGCTAGTGGTTTGTTAGCGGGAGGATACAATGAGCAGTTCTTC.

The chain employs TRBV5-6 and TRBJ1-4; D possibly corresponds to TRBD1 (5 bases). Germline CDR1 reads SGHDT; CDR2 reads YYEEEE. The CDR3 totals 14 residues. The V and J ends lost 0 bases and 8 bases respectively, with 11 bases between them. CDR3 DNA: TGTGCCAGCAGCTTGGGGCACGGGGGGGAAAAACTGTTTTTT. It specifies CASSLGHGGEKLFF.

This chain uses TRBV27 with TRBJ2-3, with 7 bases identical to TRBD2. CDR3 length: 15 amino acids. Germline CDR1 and CDR2: MNHEY and SMNVEV (reference sequence). V lost 6 bases to trimming and J lost 4 bases; unmatched junction nucleotides: 10. The CDR3 DNA is TGTGCCAGCAGCCTGGGACTACCAGCCCCAGATACGCAGTATTTT. It yields the protein CASSLGLPAPDTQYF.

V is TRBV28 and J is TRBJ2-5; a possible D gene is TRBD1 (6 bases). CDR3 size: 14 residues. Germline V CDR1 and CDR2: MDHEN, SYDVKM. With 8 bases removed from V and 4 bases from J, the gap between germline ends came to 17 bases. The CDR3 sequence: CASSRGGAGETQYF. In DNA, the CDR3 is TGTGCCAGCTCCCGTGGGGGCGCGGGAGAGACCCAGTACTTC.

The CDR3 region has the DNA TGTGCCAGCAGCTTGAGGCAGGGCTCCTACAATGAGCAGTTCTTC. As protein: CASSLRQGSYNEQFF. The rearrangement joins TRBV5-4 to TRBJ2-1; TRBD1 is a possible D gene (5 bases). V was clipped by 1 base and J by 0 bases, with 8 bases between them. The V gene's germline CDR1 is SGHNT and CDR2 YYREEE (reference sequence). This CDR3 contains 15 residues.

V usage is TRBV14 and J usage is TRBJ2-5; 7 nucleotides align to TRBD2. Trimming took 0 bases from V and 5 from J; bases not matched to a gene: 0. The CDR3 extends over 13 amino acids. CDR1 and CDR2 from the germline V gene are SGHDN and FVKESK. The CDR3 is CASSQELAETQYF. In DNA form, the CDR3 reads TGTGCCAGCAGCCAAGAACTAGCGGAGACCCAGTACTTC.

The chain combines TRBV5-1 with TRBJ2-7; D might be TRBD2 (6 bases). CDR1 is SGHRS and CDR2 is YFSETQ in the germline V gene. The CDR3 is made up of 15 amino acids. Trimming cost V 2 bases and J 7 bases, with 19 bases left between them. In DNA, the CDR3 is TGCGCCAGCAGCTTCCAGCGGGCCCAAACGGGGGAGCAGTACTTC. Its translation: CASSFQRAQTGEQYF.

V and J are TRBV19 and TRBJ1-5; no clear D gene. Germline CDR1 is LNHDA and CDR2 is SQIVND (reference sequence). The V gene lost 3 bases and the J gene lost 5 bases, with 8 bases spanning the gap. CDR3 length: 13 residues. The chain's CDR3 is CASSISFDQPQHF. For the CDR3, the DNA is TGTGCCAGTAGTATCTCGTTTGATCAGCCCCAGCATTTT.

DNA for the CDR3: TGTGCCTGGAGTGCCCGGGGGAACGATAATTCACCCCTCCACTTT. It specifies CAWSARGNDNSPLHF. The V gene is TRBV30, the J gene TRBJ1-6, with a possible D match to TRBD1 (5 bases). The V end lost 1 base, the J end lost 5 bases, and 12 bases lay between the germline ends. CDR3 length: 15 amino acids. Germline V gene data show CDR1 as GTSNPN and CDR2 as SVGIG (reference sequence).

The chain links TRBV24-1 to TRBJ1-2; 9 positions match TRBD1. V shed 9 bases and J 8 bases; nucleotides not matched to a gene: 15. The CDR3 runs to 15 residues. Per germline, CDR1 KGHDR and CDR2 SFDVKD. CDR3 nucleotide sequence: TGTGCCACCGTGGGGACAGGGTTGGGGATTGGGGGCTACACCTTC. It translates to CATVGTGLGIGGYTF.

The V gene is TRBV3-1 (or the pseudogene TRBV3-2), the J gene TRBJ2-4, with TRBD2 matching 12 bases. In germline, CDR1 is LGHDT, CDR2 YNNKEL (reference sequence). V lost 0 bases, J lost 0 bases, and 12 bases stayed unmatched. This CDR3 comprises 21 residues. This CDR3 reads CASSQEILAGGFGIAKNIQYF. The CDR3 region has the DNA TGTGCCAGCAGCCAAGAAATTCTAGCGGGAGGGTTTGGTATAGCCAAAAACATTCAGTACTTC.

The chain uses TRBV6-5 and TRBJ2-2; no firm D call. Trimming cost V 8 bases and J 7 bases, with 14 bases left between them. CDR1 and CDR2 from the germline V gene are MNHEY and SVGAGI. The CDR3 consists of 13 residues. The CDR3 bases are TGTGCCAGCCAGAGGCCTCCCGGCGGGGAGCTGTTTTTT. Residues: CASQRPPGGELFF.

The gene calls are TRBV11-3 and TRBJ2-1, with 9 nucleotides matching TRBD2. Germline values: CDR1 SGHNT, CDR2 YENEEA. The CDR3 has 14 residues. The J segment lost 8 bases and the V segment lost 0 bases, leaving 2 bases of the junction unmatched. CDR3 protein: CASSLEAGGYEQFF. The CDR3, as DNA: TGTGCCAGCAGCTTAGAGGCGGGAGGGTATGAGCAGTTCTTC.

The chain combines TRBV6-6 with TRBJ1-5; D is uncertain. The CDR3 is 13 amino acids. The ends were cut back, 6 bases at V and 0 bases at J, with 6 bases in the middle. CDR1 MNHNY and CDR2 SVGAGI come from the germline V gene (reference sequence). CDR3 nucleotide sequence: TGTGCCAGCAGCCCAAATAGCAATCAGCCCCAGCATTTT. This gives the protein CASSPNSNQPQHF.

The chain employs TRBV11-3 and TRBJ2-1; the match to TRBD2 covers 8 bases. V lost 6 bases, J lost 1 base, and 8 bases stayed unmatched. The CDR3 spans 16 residues. CDR1 and CDR2 from the germline V gene are SGHNT and YENEEA. The CDR3 region is CASRQLSGMSYNEQFF. The CDR3, as DNA: TGTGCCAGCAGACAACTTAGCGGGATGTCCTACAATGAGCAGTTCTTC.

This clone was counted a single time. This specimen includes other DNA sequences encoding the same CDR3. The chain links TRBV3-1 (or the pseudogene TRBV3-2) to TRBJ2-3; TRBD2 matches 9 bases. The CDR3 runs to 16 residues. V shed 0 bases and J 3 bases; nucleotides not matched to a gene: 4. In germline, CDR1 is LGHDT, CDR2 YNNKEL (reference sequence). The CDR3 DNA sequence: TGTGCCAGCAGCCAAGATGTTACTAGCGGGACAGATACGCAGTATTTT. The encoded protein is CASSQDVTSGTDTQYF.

V is TRBV12-3 or TRBV12-4 and J is TRBJ1-1; no clear D gene. V dropped 3 bases and J dropped 5 bases, with 10 bases sitting between them. The CDR3 contains 13 residues. CDR3 bases: TGTGCCAGCAGTTTCGAATTCAGGACTGAAGCTTTCTTT. This translates into CASSFEFRTEAFF.

This clone was found once. The CDR3 is CASSALQVTEAFF. CDR3 in DNA: TGTGCCAGCAGCGCTTTACAGGTCACTGAAGCTTTCTTT. The chain has TRBV7-3 and TRBJ1-1; possible D gene TRBD1, 5 bases. Trimming cost V 5 bases and J 4 bases, with 11 bases left between them. The CDR3 sequence is 13 residues long. In germline, CDR1 is SGHTA, CDR2 FQGTGA.

V gene TRBV10-1 combines with J gene TRBJ2-1, with TRBD2 matching 12 bases. This CDR3 is 15 amino acids long. V trimming: 2 bases; J trimming: 6 bases; junction bases outside the gene matches: 2. Per germline, CDR1 WNHNN and CDR2 SYGVQD (reference sequence). The CDR3 region is CASSEASGRANEQFF. The CDR3 DNA is TGCGCCAGCAGTGAGGCTAGCGGGAGGGCCAATGAGCAGTTCTTC.

This chain connects TRBV24-1 to TRBJ2-2, with TRBD2 identical over 8 bases. The CDR3 totals 17 residues. The J segment lost 0 bases and the V segment lost 1 base, leaving 3 bases of the junction unmatched. Germline values: CDR1 KGHDR, CDR2 SFDVKD. The DNA of the CDR3 is TGTGCCACCAGTGATTTCCCCGGGAGGGCGAACACCGGGGAGCTGTTTTTT. It yields the protein CATSDFPGRANTGELFF.